These 18 T cell receptor beta chains were sequenced from one sample in a study of metastatic and nonmetastatic thyroid tumors. Among the patients, none had received any treatment before thyroid surgery. TCRdb recomputed clones from the PCR reads via MiXCR. Of around 21,000 clones listed, more than 20% are singletons. The sequenced sample consisted of blood. The origin of the receptors is a male donor with papillary thyroid cancer or a benign thyroid nodule (not recorded which). Some clones in this sample may be carry-over from other donors' samples.

This clone was seen only a few times. V gene TRBV6-1 combines with J gene TRBJ1-1; D is unclear. V was pared by 8 bases and J by 3 bases, with 10 bases between. There are 12 residues in the CDR3. Per germline, CDR1 MNHNS and CDR2 SASEGT. CDR3 residues: CASSAGHTEAFF. The CDR3 nucleotides read TGTGCCAGCTCCGCCGGCCACACTGAAGCTTTCTTT.

As for this clone: One junction end disagrees with the germline gene, perhaps due to a read error. This chain uses TRBV7-3 with TRBJ1-1; a weak D match, TRBD1 (5 bases). Germline V lookup: CDR1 SGHTA, CDR2 FQGTGA. The CDR3 spans 14 residues. CDR3 bases: TGTACCAGCAGCGAAGGGGCAGCGAACACTGAAGCTTTCTTT. It translates to CTSSEGAANTEAFF.

This clone was counted ten times or more. This chain connects TRBV20-1 to TRBJ2-1; unclear D gene. CDR3 size: 12 residues. CDR1 and CDR2 from the germline V gene are DFQATT and SNEGSKA (reference sequence). V lost 5 bases to trimming and J lost 6 bases, with 11 bases between them. This CDR3 is CSAPPTVNEQFF. The DNA of the CDR3 is TGCAGTGCTCCCCCAACAGTCAATGAGCAGTTCTTC.

J is TRBJ1-2 and V is TRBV30, with D hard to call. The CDR3 contains 11 residues. Trimming shortened V by 0 bases and J by 7 bases, and 6 bases separated the two germline ends. Looked up from germline, CDR1 is GTSNPN and CDR2 is SVGIG (reference sequence). CDR3 coding DNA: TGTGCCTGGAGTGTAGTTGTTGGCTACACCTTC. Protein sequence: CAWSVVVGYTF. The whole variable domain, filled in from reference TRBV30 and TRBJ1-2, reads SQTIHQWPATLVQPVGSPLSLECTVEGTSNPNLYWYRQAAGRGLQLLFYSVGIGQISSEVPQNLSASRPQDRQFILSSKKLLLSDSGFYLCAWSVVVGYTFGSGTRLTVV.

The chain uses TRBV5-1 and TRBJ1-2; D perhaps matches TRBD1 (6 bases). Germline CDR1 and CDR2: SGHRS and YFSETQ. This CDR3 has 13 residues. Between the trimmed V and J ends, which lost 3 bases and 4 bases, there was a span of 10 bases. The CDR3: CASSWDKSYGYTF. The CDR3 DNA reads TGCGCCAGCAGCTGGGACAAGTCCTATGGCTACACCTTC.

Note on this clone: A much larger clone is a single base away; this may be a read error. The V and J genes are TRBV25-1 and TRBJ2-3; a weak D match, TRBD1 (6 bases). The CDR3 spans 13 residues. Germline CDR1 and CDR2: MGHDK and SYGVNS. The CDR3 here is CAISEGGTDTQYF. In DNA form, the CDR3 reads TGTGCCATCAGTGAGGGGGGCACAGATACGCAGTATTTT.

This clone appeared a few times. This could be a read error, since a much larger clone is one nucleotide away. This specimen includes other DNA sequences encoding the same CDR3. V and J are TRBV5-1 and TRBJ2-1; TRBD1 or TRBD2 may be the D gene (6 bases each). The ends were cut back, 0 bases at V and 8 bases at J, with 9 bases in the middle. This CDR3 is 13 amino acids long. The germline CDR1 and CDR2 sequences are SGHRS and YFSETQ. The CDR3 region is CASSLVGGYEQFF. The CDR3 DNA sequence: TGCGCCAGCAGCTTGGTAGGGGGGTATGAGCAGTTCTTC. The complete variable domain, with remaining parts taken from reference TRBV5-1 and TRBJ2-1, reads KAGVTQTPRYLIKTRGQQVTLSCSPISGHRSVSWYQQTPGQGLQFLFEYFSETQRNKGNFPGRFSGRQFSNSRSEMNVSTLELGDSALYLCASSLVGGYEQFFGPGTRLTVL.

This clone was recorded many times. The chain couples TRBV30 to TRBJ2-3; tentative D call: TRBD2 (6 bases). The germline V gene has CDR1 GTSNPN and CDR2 SVGIG (reference sequence). This CDR3 spans 11 amino acids. Trimming removed 4 bases from V and 7 bases from J, with 9 bases in between. For the CDR3, the DNA is TGTGCCTGGAAGGGAGGTTATACGCAGTATTTT. Protein sequence: CAWKGGYTQYF.

The chain couples TRBV7-9 to TRBJ1-2; possibly TRBD1 for D (6 bases). Trimming stripped 5 bases from V and 3 bases from J, with 10 bases between. From germline, CDR1 is SEHNR and CDR2 FQNEAQ (reference sequence). The CDR3 has 13 residues. The CDR3 DNA follows: TGTGCCAGCAGCCTAGGGGGGTACTATGGCTACACCTTC. Protein sequence: CASSLGGYYGYTF.

This clone has more than one count but fewer than ten. Just one base apart from a much larger clone, this may be a read error. V is TRBV20-1 and J is TRBJ2-1, with no clear D. Deletions cut 3 bases from V and 9 bases from J, with 3 bases between. CDR3 length: 9 amino acids. Germline V gene lookup returns CDR1 DFQATT and CDR2 SNEGSKA (reference sequence). The CDR3 region has the DNA TGCAGTGCTAGCATTGAGCAGTTCTTC. Its translation is CSASIEQFF.

This chain joins TRBV28 and TRBJ1-5; no clear D. Germline V CDR1 and CDR2: MDHEN, SYDVKM. V dropped 3 bases and J dropped 3 bases, with 3 bases sitting between them. CDR3 size: 12 residues. CDR3 sequence: CASSFVNQPQHF. The CDR3 DNA is TGTGCCAGCAGTTTTGTCAATCAGCCCCAGCATTTT. The full variable domain, in which reference TRBV28 and TRBJ1-5 provide the parts outside the CDR3, is DVKVTQSSRYLVKRTGEKVFLECVQDMDHENMFWYRQDPGLGLRLIYFSYDVKMKEKGDIPEGYSVSREKKERFSLILESASTNQTSMYLCASSFVNQPQHFGDGTRLSIL.

The chain joins TRBV3-1 to TRBJ2-3; no reliable D call. Deletions cut 6 bases from V and 1 base from J, with 14 bases between. Germline CDR1 reads LGHDT; CDR2 reads YNNKEL (reference sequence). The CDR3 is 15 residues long. As DNA, the CDR3 is TGTGCCAGCAGTCGCTCAATACAACGCACAGATACGCAGTATTTT. Translated: CASSRSIQRTDTQYF.

To note about this clone: With a much larger clone just one base away, this may be a read error. The same CDR3 arises from other DNA sequences in this sample as well. This chain connects TRBV11-2 to TRBJ2-5; maybe TRBD1 (5 bases). Germline CDR1 is SGHAT and CDR2 is FQNNGV. This CDR3 is 14 amino acids long. V was trimmed by 0 bases and J by 5 bases, leaving 10 bases between them. The CDR3, as DNA: TGTGCCAGCAGCTTAGATAGGGGCCGGGAGACCCAGTACTTC. Its translation: CASSLDRGRETQYF.

This clone has ten or more counts. The chain joins TRBV11-3 to TRBJ2-3, with 7 bases fitting TRBD2. Germline loops: CDR1 SGHNT, CDR2 YENEEA. The CDR3 has 17 amino acids. Germline trimming cut 2 bases from V and 1 base from J; bases unmatched to any gene: 9. The CDR3 reads CASSLRRRETGTDTQYF. The CDR3, as DNA: TGTGCCAGCAGCTTACGTAGGCGGGAGACGGGCACAGATACGCAGTATTTT.

This clone showed up many times. The rearrangement links TRBV6-5 to TRBJ1-3; D ambiguous. The CDR3 covers 14 residues. Per germline, CDR1 MNHEY and CDR2 SVGAGI. Trimming took 2 bases from V and 4 from J, leaving 9 bases between them. In DNA, the CDR3 is TGTGCCAGCAGTTACGAGCGGGAAGGAAACACCATATATTTT. Translation: CASSYEREGNTIYF.

This clone was observed many times. J is TRBJ2-3 and V is TRBV5-1, with 11 nucleotides matching TRBD2. The CDR3 has 13 amino acids. The germline CDR1 and CDR2 sequences are SGHRS and YFSETQ. The V segment lost 4 bases and the J segment 8 bases; nucleotides outside the gene matches: 3. The CDR3 DNA is TGCGCCAGCAGCCGCGGGACTAGCGGTACGCAGTATTTT. This encodes CASSRGTSGTQYF. Variable domain in full (rest from reference TRBV5-1 and TRBJ2-3): KAGVTQTPRYLIKTRGQQVTLSCSPISGHRSVSWYQQTPGQGLQFLFEYFSETQRNKGNFPGRFSGRQFSNSRSEMNVSTLELGDSALYLCASSRGTSGTQYFGPGTRLTVL.

The table lists this clone with many counts. V is TRBV2 and J is TRBJ1-5, with 7 bases aligning to TRBD1. Losses at the gene ends were 6 bases for V and 6 bases for J; bases not matched to a gene: 11. Germline V lookup: CDR1 SNHLY, CDR2 FYNNEI. This CDR3 region has 15 residues. CDR3 nucleotides: TGTGCCAGCAGCGGCAGCAAGACAGGGACTCAGCCCCAGCATTTT. As protein: CASSGSKTGTQPQHF.

This clone was seen at least ten times. The sample has other DNA sequences that encode this CDR3 too. The chain couples TRBV7-8 to TRBJ1-4; no clear D. V shed 3 bases and J shed 4 bases, with 12 bases lying between them. This CDR3 comprises 15 residues. Looked up from germline, CDR1 is SGHVS and CDR2 is FQNEAQ. CDR3 nucleotide sequence: TGTGCCAGCAGCTTGAGCGGAGGATTTAATGAAAAACTGTTTTTT. This codes for CASSLSGGFNEKLFF.